These 9 T cell receptor beta chains were sequenced from one sample in a study of patients and donors after allogeneic stem cell transplantation. TCRdb independently ran MiXCR on the RT-PCR reads; one entry per CDR3 protein. The sample includes 50,000 to 60,000 distinct CDR3 sequences, 13% seen only once; the top ten take roughly a third. Material: blood, either unsorted or a sorted T cell fraction (not recorded which). Receptors were obtained from a human donor who was either an allogeneic HSCT recipient or a stem cell or donor lymphocyte infusion donor (not recorded which). It is not recorded whose cells these are; they may come from a transplant donor.

The CDR3 DNA is TGTGCCATCAGTGAGTCGATGGGGGGAGATACGCAGTATTTT. Amino acid sequence: CAISESMGGDTQYF. The chain recombines TRBV10-3 with TRBJ2-3, with D perhaps TRBD2 (6 bases). V lost 0 bases and J lost 5, with 9 bases in between. Germline-derived CDR1 and CDR2 are ENHRY and SYGVKD. The CDR3 runs to 14 residues.

This clonotype has more than one count but fewer than ten. The chain combines TRBV24-1 with TRBJ2-1; 7 bases align to TRBD2. Unmatched junction bases numbered 7, after V lost 4 bases and J lost 5 bases. Germline V CDR1 and CDR2: KGHDR, SFDVKD. This CDR3 is 15 amino acids long. The CDR3 DNA is TGTGCCACCAGTGAACCCCCGGGGGGAAACAATGAGCAGTTCTTC. Amino acid sequence: CATSEPPGGNNEQFF.

The chain employs TRBV7-2 and TRBJ1-2; 9 positions match TRBD1. This CDR3 region has 17 residues. CDR1 is SGHTA, CDR2 FQGNSA, per germline. Unmatched junction bases numbered 16, after V lost 5 bases and J lost 6 bases. The CDR3 region is CASSVPGQGREANGYTF. The CDR3 DNA reads as TGTGCCAGCAGCGTACCGGGACAGGGTCGGGAAGCGAATGGCTACACCTTC.

This clonotype showed up just a few times. The chain carries TRBV5-5 and TRBJ2-1; 9 bases are shared with TRBD1. Germline CDR1 is SGHKS and CDR2 is YYEKEE (reference sequence). With 4 bases clipped from V and 10 bases from J, the junction kept 15 bases outside the gene matches. CDR3 length equals 16 residues. In DNA, the CDR3 is TGTGCCAGCAGCACCTCGACCGGGACAGGGATCTTGGAGCAGTTCTTC. It encodes CASSTSTGTGILEQFF.

The V and J genes are TRBV29-1 and TRBJ2-5; possible D gene TRBD1, 6 bases. Trimming took 3 bases from V and 6 from J, leaving 20 bases between them. There are 15 residues in the CDR3. The germline V gene encodes CDR1 SQVTM and CDR2 ANQGSEA. CDR3 DNA: TGCAGCGTTGAGGGGCGACAGGCCCGTGGGAAGACCCAGTACTTC. It is translated as CSVEGRQARGKTQYF. The variable domain in full, with the rest retrieved from reference TRBV29-1 and TRBJ2-5, is SAVISQKPSRDICQRGTSLTIQCQVDSQVTMMFWYRQQPGQSLTLIATANQGSEATYESGFVIDKFPISRPNLTFSTLTVSNMSPEDSSIYLCSVEGRQARGKTQYFGPGTRLLVL.

This clonotype appeared many times. The CDR3 region has the DNA TGCAGTGCCCGTATAAGCGGGAGGATTAACACCGGGGAGCTGTTTTTT. Translating it yields CSARISGRINTGELFF. The chain is built from TRBV20-1 and TRBJ2-2, with 9 bases matching TRBD2. V lost 6 bases, J lost 2 bases, and 10 bases stayed unmatched. From germline, CDR1 is DFQATT and CDR2 SNEGSKA (reference sequence). There are 16 residues in the CDR3.

The chain recombines TRBV24-1 with TRBJ2-7; D gene unclear. The V end lost 0 bases, the J end lost 3 bases, and 5 bases lay between the germline ends. CDR1 and CDR2 (germline): KGHDR, SFDVKD. The length of the CDR3 is 13 residues. The CDR3 is CATSDLFGYEQYF. CDR3 DNA sequence: TGTGCCACCAGTGATTTGTTCGGCTACGAGCAGTACTTC.

V is TRBV10-3 and J is TRBJ2-7, with D unclear. V gave up 3 bases and J gave up 0 bases, with 9 bases separating them. The CDR3 has 14 amino acids. The germline gives CDR1 ENHRY, CDR2 SYGVKD. DNA for the CDR3: TGTGCCATCAGTGACGCAACGGCCTCCTACGAGCAGTACTTC. Translation: CAISDATASYEQYF.

V gene TRBV9 combines with J gene TRBJ2-3; weak D call: TRBD2 (5 bases). Trimming took 0 bases from V and 0 from J, leaving 11 bases between them. Germline-derived CDR1 and CDR2 are SGDLS and YYNGEE. This CDR3 spans 16 amino acids. The CDR3 here is CASSVGLAASTDTQYF. DNA of the CDR3: TGTGCCAGCAGCGTAGGTCTAGCCGCTAGCACAGATACGCAGTATTTT.